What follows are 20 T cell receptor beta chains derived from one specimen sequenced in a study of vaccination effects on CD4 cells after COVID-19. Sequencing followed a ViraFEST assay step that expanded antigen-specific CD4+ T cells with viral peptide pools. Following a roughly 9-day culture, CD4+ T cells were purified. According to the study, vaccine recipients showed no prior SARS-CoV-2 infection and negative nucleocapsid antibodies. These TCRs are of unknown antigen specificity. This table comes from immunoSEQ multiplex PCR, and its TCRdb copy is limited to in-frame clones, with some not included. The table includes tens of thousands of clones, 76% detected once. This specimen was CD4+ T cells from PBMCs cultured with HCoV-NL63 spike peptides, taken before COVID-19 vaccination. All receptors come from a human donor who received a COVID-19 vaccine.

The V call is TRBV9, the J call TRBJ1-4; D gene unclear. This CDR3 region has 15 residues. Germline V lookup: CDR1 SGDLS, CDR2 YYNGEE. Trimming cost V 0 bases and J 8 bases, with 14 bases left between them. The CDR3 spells CASSVGEGKYEKLFF. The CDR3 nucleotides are TGTGCCAGCAGCGTAGGGGAGGGTAAATACGAAAAACTGTTTTTT.

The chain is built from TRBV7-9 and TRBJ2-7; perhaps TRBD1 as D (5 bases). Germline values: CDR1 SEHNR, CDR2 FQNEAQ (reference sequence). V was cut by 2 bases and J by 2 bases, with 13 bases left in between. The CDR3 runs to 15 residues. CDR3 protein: CASSLNGARAYEQYV. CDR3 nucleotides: TGTGCCAGCAGCTTAAACGGTGCCAGGGCCTACGAGCAGTACGTC.

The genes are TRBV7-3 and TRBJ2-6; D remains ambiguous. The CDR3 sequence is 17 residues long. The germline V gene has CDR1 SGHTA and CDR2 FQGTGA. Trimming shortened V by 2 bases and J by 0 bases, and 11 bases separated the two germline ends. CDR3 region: CASSLHNFGSGANVLTF. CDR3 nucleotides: TGTGCCAGCAGCTTACACAATTTCGGCTCTGGGGCCAACGTCCTGACTTTC.

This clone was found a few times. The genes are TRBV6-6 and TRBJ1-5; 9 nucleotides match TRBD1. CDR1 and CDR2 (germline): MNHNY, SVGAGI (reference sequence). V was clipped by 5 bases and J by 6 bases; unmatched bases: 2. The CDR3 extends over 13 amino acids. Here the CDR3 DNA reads TGTGCCAGCAGTGACAGGGGGGTTCAGCCCCAGCATTTT. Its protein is CASSDRGVQPQHF.

The CDR3 loop is CASSARAVGTPNTGELFF. The CDR3 coding sequence is TGTGCCAGCAGCGCGCGTGCGGTCGGGACACCAAACACCGGGGAGCTGTTTTTT. This chain links TRBV13 with TRBJ2-2; tentative D call: TRBD1 (6 bases). V lost 5 bases to trimming and J lost 2 bases, with 21 bases between them. CDR3 length equals 18 residues. CDR1 and CDR2 from the germline V gene are PRHDT and FYEKMQ (reference sequence). Together with reference TRBV13 and TRBJ2-2, the CDR3 gives the full variable domain: AAGVIQSPRHLIKEKRETATLKCYPIPRHDTVYWYQQGPGQDPQFLISFYEKMQSDKGSIPDRFSAQQFSDYHSELNMSSLELGDSALYFCASSARAVGTPNTGELFFGEGSRLTVL.

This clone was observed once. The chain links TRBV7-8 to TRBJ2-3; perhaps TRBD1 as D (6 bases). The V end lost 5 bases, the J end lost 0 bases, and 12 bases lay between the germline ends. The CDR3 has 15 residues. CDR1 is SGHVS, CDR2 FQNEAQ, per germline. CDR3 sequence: CASSRGTPSTDTQYF. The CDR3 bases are TGTGCCAGCAGCCGAGGGACACCTAGCACAGATACGCAGTATTTT.

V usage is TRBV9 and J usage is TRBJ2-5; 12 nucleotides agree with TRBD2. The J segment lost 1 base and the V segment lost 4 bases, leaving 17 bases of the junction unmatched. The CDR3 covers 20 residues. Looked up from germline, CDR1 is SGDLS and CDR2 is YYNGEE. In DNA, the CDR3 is TGTGCCAGCAGCACTCCAGCACTTGGACTAGCGGGGAGTTTCCAAGAGACCCAGTACTTC. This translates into CASSTPALGLAGSFQETQYF. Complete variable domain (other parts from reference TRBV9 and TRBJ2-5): DSGVTQTPKHLITATGQRVTLRCSPRSGDLSVYWYQQSLDQGLQFLIQYYNGEERAKGNILERFSAQQFPDLHSELNLSSLELGDSALYFCASSTPALGLAGSFQETQYFGPGTRLLVL.

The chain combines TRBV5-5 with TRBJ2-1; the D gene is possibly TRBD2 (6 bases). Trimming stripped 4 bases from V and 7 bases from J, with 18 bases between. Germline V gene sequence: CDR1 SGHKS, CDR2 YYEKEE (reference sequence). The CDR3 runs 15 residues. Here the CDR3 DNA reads TGTGCCAGCAGCCCGACTAGTCTCATTTGGAATGAGCAGTTCTTC. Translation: CASSPTSLIWNEQFF.

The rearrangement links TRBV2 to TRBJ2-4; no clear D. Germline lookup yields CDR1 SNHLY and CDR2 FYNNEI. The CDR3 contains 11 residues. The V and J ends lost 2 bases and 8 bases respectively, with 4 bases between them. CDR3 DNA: TGTGCCAGCAGTGAACTAGACATTCAGTACTTC. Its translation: CASSELDIQYF.

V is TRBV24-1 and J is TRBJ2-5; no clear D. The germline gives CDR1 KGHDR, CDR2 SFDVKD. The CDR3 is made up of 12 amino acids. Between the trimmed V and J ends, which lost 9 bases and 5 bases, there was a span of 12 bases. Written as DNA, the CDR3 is TGTGCCACCGGCCCGAGCGACGAGACCCAGTACTTC. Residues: CATGPSDETQYF.

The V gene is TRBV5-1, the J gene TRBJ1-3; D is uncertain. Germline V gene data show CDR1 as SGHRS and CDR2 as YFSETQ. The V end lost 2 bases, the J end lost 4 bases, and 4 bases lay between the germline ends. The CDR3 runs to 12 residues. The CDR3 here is CASSLAGNTIYF. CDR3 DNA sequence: TGCGCCAGCAGCTTAGCGGGAAACACCATATATTTT.

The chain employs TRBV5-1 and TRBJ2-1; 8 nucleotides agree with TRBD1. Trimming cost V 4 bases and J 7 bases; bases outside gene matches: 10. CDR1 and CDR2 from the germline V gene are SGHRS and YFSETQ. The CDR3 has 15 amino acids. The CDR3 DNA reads TGCGCCAGCAGCGCGGGGACAGGAGCCATTAATGAGCAGTTCTTC. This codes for CASSAGTGAINEQFF.

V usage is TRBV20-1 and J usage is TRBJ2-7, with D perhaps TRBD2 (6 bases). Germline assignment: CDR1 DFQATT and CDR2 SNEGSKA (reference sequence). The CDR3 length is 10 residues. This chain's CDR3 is CSSLGRGQYV. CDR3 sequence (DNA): TGCAGCTCTCTAGGGCGGGGGCAGTACGTC.

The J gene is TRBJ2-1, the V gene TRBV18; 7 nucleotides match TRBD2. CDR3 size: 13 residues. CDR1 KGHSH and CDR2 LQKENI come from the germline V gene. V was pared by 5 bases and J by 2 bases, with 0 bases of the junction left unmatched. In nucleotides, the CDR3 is TGTGCCAGCTCAGGACTAGCCTACAATGAGCAGTTCTTC. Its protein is CASSGLAYNEQFF. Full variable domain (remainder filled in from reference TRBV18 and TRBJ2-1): NAGVMQNPRHLVRRRGQEARLRCSPMKGHSHVYWYRQLPEEGLKFMVYLQKENIIDESGMPKERFSAEFPKEGPSILRIQQVVRGDSAAYFCASSGLAYNEQFFGPGTRLTVL.

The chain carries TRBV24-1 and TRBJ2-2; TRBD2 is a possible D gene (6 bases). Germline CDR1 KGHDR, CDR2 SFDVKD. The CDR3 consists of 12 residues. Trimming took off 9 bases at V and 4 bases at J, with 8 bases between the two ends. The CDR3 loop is CATGRSTGELFF. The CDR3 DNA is TGTGCCACCGGGAGGAGCACCGGGGAGCTGTTTTTT.

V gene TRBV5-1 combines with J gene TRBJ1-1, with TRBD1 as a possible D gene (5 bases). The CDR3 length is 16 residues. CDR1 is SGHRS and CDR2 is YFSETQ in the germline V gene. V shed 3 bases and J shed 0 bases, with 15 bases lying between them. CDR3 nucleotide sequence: TGCGCCAGCAGCTCCGACCCTACAGGCCTGAACACTGAAGCTTTCTTT. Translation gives CASSSDPTGLNTEAFF.

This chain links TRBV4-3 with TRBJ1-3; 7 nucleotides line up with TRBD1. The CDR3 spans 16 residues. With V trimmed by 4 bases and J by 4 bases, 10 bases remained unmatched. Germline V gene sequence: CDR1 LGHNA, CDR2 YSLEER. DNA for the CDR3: TGCGCCAGCAGCCGGCAACTCACAGGGGCGGGAAACACCATATATTTT. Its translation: CASSRQLTGAGNTIYF.

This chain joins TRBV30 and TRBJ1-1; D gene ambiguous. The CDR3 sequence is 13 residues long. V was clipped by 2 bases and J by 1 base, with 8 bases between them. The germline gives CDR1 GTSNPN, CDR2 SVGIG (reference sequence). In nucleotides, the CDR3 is TGTGCCTGGAGTCGCGACACGAACACTGAAGCTTTCTTT. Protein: CAWSRDTNTEAFF.

The CDR3 bases are TGTGCCAGCAGTTACTGGGGGGGGAACGGCCAGCCCCAGCATTTT. The encoded protein is CASSYWGGNGQPQHF. The rearrangement links TRBV6-5 to TRBJ1-5; a possible D gene is TRBD1 (5 bases). CDR3 length: 15 amino acids. Per germline, CDR1 MNHEY and CDR2 SVGAGI. V lost 1 base and J lost 7, with 14 bases in between.

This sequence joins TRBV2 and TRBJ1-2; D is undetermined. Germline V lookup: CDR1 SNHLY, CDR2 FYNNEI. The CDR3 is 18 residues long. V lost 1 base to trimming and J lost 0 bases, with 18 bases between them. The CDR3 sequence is CASSEEWPGRAANYGYTF. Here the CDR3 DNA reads TGTGCCAGCAGTGAAGAGTGGCCGGGGAGGGCAGCTAACTATGGCTACACCTTC.